The clone carrying this T cell receptor (beta chain) was observed a handful of times. Its target is not known. This record belongs to a study of T-cell memory formation after mild COVID-19. Study at large: TCR clusters showed largely donor specificity.

One entry per CDR3 protein results from TCRdb running MiXCR on the 5' RACE reads. The sample carries 430,000 or so distinct CDR3 sequences, about 23% recorded once. The CDR3 is 15 amino acids. Study-wide findings and caveats: Clones contracting across day 15 to 85 had a balanced CD4/CD8 profile; later expanding clones leaned CD4+. Clonal second-wave expansions that peaked on day 37 had unconfirmed SARS-CoV-2 specificity. Within pre-infection memory, some responding clones were found, suggesting cross-reactive memory joined.

The gene calls are TRBV12-1 and TRBJ1-6; the D call of TRBD1 is as the table states it, not checked on the DNA. TRBV12-1 represents a pseudogene. Sequenced input: PBMCs or a T cell subset sorted from them (not recorded which). This clonotype was obtained from an adult woman who had mild COVID-19 (a few samples of this study predate the infection). Cell type and time point are not known. The chain's CDR3 is CASSPRGGGDSPLHF. CDR3 DNA: TGTGCCAGCAGCCCCAGAGGAGGGGGCGATTCACCCCTCCACTTT.